The present entry profiles one TCR beta chain with its context. The target antigen is unknown. V lost 0 bases and J 0 bases, leaving 7 bases between the germline ends. This CDR3 spans 14 amino acids. Germline V lookup: CDR1 GTSNPN, CDR2 SVGIG (reference sequence). The data were taken from a study of cytomegalovirus exposure and HLA in healthy donors. About the study: Among over 350 genotyped donors, around 77% fell in the Caucasian-associated ancestry cluster.

Overall study findings and caveats: Cytomegalovirus status, reportedly, was diagnosed with high specificity and sensitivity by the classifier. Rare TCR sequences dominated, though some public TCRs recurred in many donors.

Primers: 60 Vbeta forward and 13 Jbeta reverse. Method: immunoSEQ multiplex PCR; TCRdb's copy keeps in-frame clones and lacks some. This sample has 150,000 to 200,000 clones, with 82% found just once. The chain recombines TRBV30 with TRBJ2-3, with D possibly TRBD1 on 5 matching bases. The receptor comes from a male donor in good health and CMV-seropositive. Sequencing was performed on PBMCs. The CDR3 is CAWSVQASTDTQYF. For the CDR3, the DNA is TGTGCCTGGAGTGTACAGGCTAGCACAGATACGCAGTATTTT.